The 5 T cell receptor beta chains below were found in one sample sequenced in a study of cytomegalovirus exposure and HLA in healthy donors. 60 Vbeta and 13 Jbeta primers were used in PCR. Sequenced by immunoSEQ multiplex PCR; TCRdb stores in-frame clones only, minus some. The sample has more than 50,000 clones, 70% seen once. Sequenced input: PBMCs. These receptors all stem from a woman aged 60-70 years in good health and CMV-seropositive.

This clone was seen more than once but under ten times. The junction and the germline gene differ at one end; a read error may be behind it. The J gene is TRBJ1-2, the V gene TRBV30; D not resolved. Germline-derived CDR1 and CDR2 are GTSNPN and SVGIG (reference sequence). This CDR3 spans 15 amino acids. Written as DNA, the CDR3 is TGTTCCTGGAGTCCACGGGCAGCGGGCCTCTATGGCTACACCTTC. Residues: CSWSPRAAGLYGYTF.

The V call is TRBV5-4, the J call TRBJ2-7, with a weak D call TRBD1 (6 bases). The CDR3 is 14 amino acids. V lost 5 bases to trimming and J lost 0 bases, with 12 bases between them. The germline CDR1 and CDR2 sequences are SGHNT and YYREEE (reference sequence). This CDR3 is CASSPRDNSYEQYF. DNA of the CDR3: TGTGCCAGCAGTCCCCGGGACAACTCCTACGAGCAGTACTTC.

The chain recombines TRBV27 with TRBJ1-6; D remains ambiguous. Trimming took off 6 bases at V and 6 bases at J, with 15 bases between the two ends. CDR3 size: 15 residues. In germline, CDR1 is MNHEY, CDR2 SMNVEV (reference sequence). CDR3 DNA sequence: TGTGCCAGCAGCCTAACCCCCTATGGTAATTCACCCCTCCACTTT. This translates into CASSLTPYGNSPLHF.

The CDR3 DNA sequence: TGCGCCAGCAGCTGGACAGGTCTTAATGAAAAACTGTTTTTT. This encodes CASSWTGLNEKLFF. The V and J genes are TRBV5-1 and TRBJ1-4; 7 nucleotides line up with TRBD1. With 3 bases clipped from V and 4 bases from J, the junction kept 3 bases outside the gene matches. Germline-derived CDR1 and CDR2 are SGHRS and YFSETQ. The length of the CDR3 is 14 residues.

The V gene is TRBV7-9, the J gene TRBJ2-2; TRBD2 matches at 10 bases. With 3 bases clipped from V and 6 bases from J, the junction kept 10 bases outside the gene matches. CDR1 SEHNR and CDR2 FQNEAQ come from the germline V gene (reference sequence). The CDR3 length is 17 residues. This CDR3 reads CASSFVAGGSFPGELFF. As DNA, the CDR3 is TGTGCCAGCAGCTTTGTAGCGGGGGGCTCCTTTCCCGGGGAGCTGTTTTTT.